One and the same sample provided the 7 T cell receptor beta chains below, sequenced in a study of shared clonotypes between healthy human individuals. TCRdb's table, derived via immunoSEQ multiplex PCR, lists solely in-frame clones and lacks some. This table holds approximately 1,000,000 clones, approximately 78% found once. The sequenced sample consisted of memory CD4+ T cells from PBMCs. Subset given: CD45RA-negative fraction. The receptors were sampled from a man between 18 and 29 years old in good health. Some clones in this sample may be carry-over from other donors' samples.

The rearrangement links TRBV28 to TRBJ1-5; maybe TRBD1 (6 bases). The V gene lost 3 bases and the J gene lost 9 bases, with 21 bases spanning the gap. The CDR3 sequence is 16 residues long. Germline lookup yields CDR1 MDHEN and CDR2 SYDVKM. The CDR3 DNA sequence: TGTGCCAGCAGTTTCCGCCATAGCACAGGGTCCCGGCCCCAGCATTTT. It encodes CASSFRHSTGSRPQHF.

This sequence joins TRBV27 and TRBJ1-5, with 8 bases aligning to TRBD1. There are 14 residues in the CDR3. The ends lost 4 bases at V and 3 bases at J; junction bases unmatched: 2. The germline gives CDR1 MNHEY, CDR2 SMNVEV (reference sequence). The CDR3 here is CASSYRGANQPQHF. The CDR3 DNA follows: TGTGCCAGCAGTTACAGGGGGGCCAATCAGCCCCAGCATTTT.

This clone was seen only once. The chain employs TRBV5-1 and TRBJ2-5; perhaps D is TRBD1 or TRBD2 (5 bases each). The CDR3 spans 14 residues. Germline CDR1 is SGHRS and CDR2 is YFSETQ. Trimming removed 4 bases at V and 5 bases at J, with 15 bases between. For the CDR3, the DNA is TGCGCCAGCAGCGGGACGGGGTTTGGGGAGACCCAGTACTTC. It translates to CASSGTGFGETQYF.

The J gene is TRBJ2-2, the V gene TRBV15; TRBD1 matches at 9 bases. Germline CDR1 LNHNV, CDR2 YYDKDF (reference sequence). V was clipped by 0 bases and J by 3 bases; unmatched bases: 5. The CDR3 loop spans 17 amino acids. CDR3 coding DNA: TGTGCCACCAGCAGAGACCCATGGACAGGGGACACCGGGGAGCTGTTTTTT. This translates into CATSRDPWTGDTGELFF.

There are many counts of this clone. This CDR3 is CASMRLAGGNSDTQYF. The CDR3 region has the DNA TGCGCCAGCATGAGACTAGCGGGAGGAAACTCAGATACGCAGTATTTT. The rearrangement uses TRBV4-1 and TRBJ2-3, with TRBD2 matching over 13 bases. Germline V gives CDR1 MGHRA, CDR2 YSYEKL. The CDR3 spans 16 residues. V trimming: 7 bases; J trimming: 4 bases; junction bases outside the gene matches: 8.

V is TRBV28 and J is TRBJ1-2; no clear D gene. V was pared by 2 bases and J by 4 bases, with 8 bases between. The CDR3 totals 13 residues. CDR1 is MDHEN and CDR2 is SYDVKM in the germline V gene. The CDR3 DNA sequence: TGTGCCAGCAGTTTACCACAGACCTATGGCTACACCTTC. Translating it yields CASSLPQTYGYTF.

The V call is TRBV6-5, the J call TRBJ1-4; D may be TRBD1 (5 bases). Trimming cost V 2 bases and J 5 bases, with 12 bases left between them. Germline V gene sequence: CDR1 MNHEY, CDR2 SVGAGI. The CDR3 runs 15 residues. CDR3 DNA: TGTGCCAGCAGTTACGGGGGGGAGGAGAATGAAAAACTGTTTTTT. It yields the protein CASSYGGEENEKLFF.